This TCR beta chain was profiled in a study of sequential checkpoint blockade in melanoma. Study-level information: Randomization was 1:1 between first-line nivolumab→ipilimumab and ipilimumab→nivolumab.

The CDR3 sequence is 15 residues long. Germline V gene lookup returns CDR1 SGHRS and CDR2 YFSETQ. V dropped 7 bases and J dropped 2; count of bases not matched to a gene: 8. Treatment indicated: randomized to nivolumab then ipilimumab (arm A) or the reverse (arm B). DNA-damaging chemotherapy had not been given to any patient beforehand. Only in-frame clones appear in the TCRdb table, and some are missing; sequencing was by immunoSEQ multiplex PCR. The table includes some 10,000 clones, roughly four fifths detected once. The source of this sequence is a human donor with melanoma. V usage is TRBV5-1 and J usage is TRBJ2-3; 9 bases agree with TRBD1. This specimen was CD8+ T cells sorted from blood (inferred from file names), taken from a patient given nivolumab and ipilimumab in sequence. CDR3 nucleotides: TGCGCCAGCTCCTGGACAGGGGCTAACACAGATACGCAGTATTTT. This gives the protein CASSWTGANTDTQYF.